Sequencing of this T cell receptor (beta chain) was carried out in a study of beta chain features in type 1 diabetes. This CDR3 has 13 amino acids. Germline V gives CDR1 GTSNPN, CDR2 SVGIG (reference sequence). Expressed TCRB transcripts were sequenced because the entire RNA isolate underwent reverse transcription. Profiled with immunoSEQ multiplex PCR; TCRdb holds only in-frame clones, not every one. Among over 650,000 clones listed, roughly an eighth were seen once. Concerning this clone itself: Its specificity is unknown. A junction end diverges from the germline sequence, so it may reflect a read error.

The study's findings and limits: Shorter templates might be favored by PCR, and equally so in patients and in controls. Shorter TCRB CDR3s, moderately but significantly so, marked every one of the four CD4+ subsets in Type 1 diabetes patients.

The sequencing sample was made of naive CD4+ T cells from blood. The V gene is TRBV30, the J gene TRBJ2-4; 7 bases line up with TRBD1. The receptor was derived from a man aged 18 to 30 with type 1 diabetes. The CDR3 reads CARSGTAQNIQYF. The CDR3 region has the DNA TGTGCCCGTTCCGGGACAGCCCAAAACATTCAGTACTTC.